The 5 T cell receptor beta chains in this list originate from one sample, sequenced in a study of shared clonotypes between healthy human individuals. Data came from immunoSEQ multiplex PCR; TCRdb stores just in-frame clones and leaves some out. The repertoire has 2 million to 2.5 million clones, roughly 92% of them found once; the top ten carry around 0.4%. Sequenced input: naive CD4+ T cells from PBMCs. As for subset: CD45RA+ positively selected. The receptor set was obtained from a man aged 18 to 29 in good health. Some clones in this sample may be carry-over from other donors' samples.

V gene TRBV20-1 combines with J gene TRBJ1-2, with TRBD1 as a possible D gene (6 bases). Germline V gene lookup returns CDR1 DFQATT and CDR2 SNEGSKA (reference sequence). V lost 6 bases and J lost 13, with 12 bases in between. The length of the CDR3 is 9 residues. For the CDR3, the DNA is TGCAGTGCGAAGGGGGAGGCCACCTTC. This codes for CSAKGEATF.

V is TRBV7-9 and J is TRBJ2-7, with a weak D call TRBD1 (5 bases). V dropped 3 bases and J dropped 7 bases, with 13 bases sitting between them. The CDR3 loop spans 13 amino acids. Germline loops: CDR1 SEHNR, CDR2 FQNEAQ (reference sequence). This CDR3 reads CASSFVAGLEQYF. Written as DNA, the CDR3 is TGTGCCAGCAGCTTCGTAGCAGGGCTAGAGCAGTACTTC.

The CDR3 protein is CASSHADRGEFQPQHF. For the CDR3, the DNA is TGTGCCAGCAGCCACGCCGACAGGGGCGAGTTTCAGCCCCAGCATTTT. The chain combines TRBV5-4 with TRBJ1-5, with 8 bases aligning to TRBD1. Looked up from germline, CDR1 is SGHNT and CDR2 is YYREEE (reference sequence). The CDR3 contains 16 residues. J lost 6 bases, V lost 4 bases, and 12 bases had no gene match.

The V and J genes are TRBV28 and TRBJ2-7; 11 nucleotides match TRBD2. V lost 6 bases, J lost 6 bases, and 10 bases stayed unmatched. Germline CDR1 reads MDHEN; CDR2 reads SYDVKM. This CDR3 contains 15 residues. This CDR3 is CASRALAGGRGEQYF. In DNA form, the CDR3 reads TGTGCCAGCAGGGCCTTAGCGGGAGGGAGGGGCGAGCAGTACTTC.

The V call is TRBV18, the J call TRBJ2-3; D is unclear. The germline gives CDR1 KGHSH, CDR2 LQKENI. The CDR3 sequence is 13 residues long. Between the trimmed V and J ends, which lost 0 bases and 3 bases, there was a span of 4 bases. CDR3 nucleotide sequence: TGTGCCAGCTCACCACCGTTAACAGATACGCAGTATTTT. This codes for CASSPPLTDTQYF. Full variable domain (missing parts from reference TRBV18 and TRBJ2-3): NAGVMQNPRHLVRRRGQEARLRCSPMKGHSHVYWYRQLPEEGLKFMVYLQKENIIDESGMPKERFSAEFPKEGPSILRIQQVVRGDSAAYFCASSPPLTDTQYFGPGTRLTVL.